The TCR beta chain described here comes from a study of T-cell memory formation after mild COVID-19. Concerning this clonotype itself: The antigen remains unidentified.

Whole-study findings and limits: The pre-infection memory compartment contained some responding clones, suggesting cross-reactive memory joined. Unconfirmed was the SARS-CoV-2 specificity of second-wave clones that peaked on day 37. Contracting CD4+ clones lay largely in CM and EM, with CD8+ ones residing in EMRA.

CDR1 is SNHLY, CDR2 FYNNEI, per germline. V lost 3 bases, J lost 10 bases, and 12 bases lay in between. The length of the CDR3 is 12 residues. TCRdb redid the calling of the 5' RACE reads with MiXCR, one entry per CDR3 protein. The sample contains more than 150,000 distinct CDR3 sequences, less than 20% of which appear only once. This chain links TRBV2 with TRBJ1-1, with D unresolved. The specimen sequenced was PBMCs or a T cell subset sorted from them (not recorded which). The source is a man between 18 and 29 years old who had mild COVID-19 (a few samples of this study predate the infection). Cell type and time point are not known. CDR3 DNA sequence: TGTGCCAGCAGTGATGCGGGGTCGGGAGCTTTCTTT. This codes for CASSDAGSGAFF. The full variable domain, rest sourced from reference TRBV2 and TRBJ1-1, is EPEVTQTPSHQVTQMGQEVILRCVPISNHLYFYWYRQILGQKVEFLVSFYNNEISEKSEIFDDQFSVERPDGSNFTLKIRSTKLEDSAMYFCASSDAGSGAFFGQGTRLTVV.